This T cell receptor beta chain came from a study of beta chain features in type 1 diabetes. At the level of the study: Sorted cells numbering 95 million to 110 million were examined across all samples.

Reverse transcription of all isolated RNA meant that expressed TCRB transcripts were sequenced. TCRdb's table, derived via immunoSEQ multiplex PCR, lists solely in-frame clones and lacks some. The top ten clones hold more than 0.015% of a sample with 200,000 to 300,000 clones, roughly 11% of them seen once. Trimming stripped 3 bases from V and 8 bases from J, with 10 bases between. Germline V lookup: CDR1 SNHLY, CDR2 FYNNEI. This CDR3 spans 12 amino acids. Every donor provided one heparinised blood draw, which averaged about 110 mL. For this clone: The antigen is unknown.

Findings and caveats of the study: TCRB CDR3s were moderately but significantly shorter in Type 1 diabetes patients in all four CD4+ subsets. Lower insertion and higher deletion counts appeared at VDJ junctions in type 1 diabetes patients.

This TCR was sampled from a man younger than 45 with type 1 diabetes. The sample consisted of naive CD4+ T cells from blood. The rearrangement uses TRBV2 and TRBJ1-2, with D possibly matching TRBD1 (6 bases). CDR3 coding DNA: TGTGCCAGCAGTGAGACAGGAGACGGCTACACCTTC. This sequence encodes CASSETGDGYTF. Looking up the rest from reference TRBV2 and TRBJ1-2 gives the full variable domain: EPEVTQTPSHQVTQMGQEVILRCVPISNHLYFYWYRQILGQKVEFLVSFYNNEISEKSEIFDDQFSVERPDGSNFTLKIRSTKLEDSAMYFCASSETGDGYTFGSGTRLTVV.